The 29 T cell receptor beta chains in this list originate from one sample, sequenced in a study of T cells in Graves' hyperthyroidism and ophthalmopathy. Amplified TCR beta CDR3 regions came from RNA transcripts. The HTBI primer set served for first-round RT-PCR of the TCR CDR3. TCRdb re-analysed the multiplex PCR reads in MiXCR, keeping a single row per CDR3 protein. The table has under 750,000 distinct CDR3 sequences, around a sixth seen once. The sequenced material came from blood. Receptor source: a woman in her forties or fifties with Graves' hyperthyroidism that later progressed to Graves' ophthalmopathy.

This clonotype turned up a few times. The V and J genes are TRBV30 and TRBJ2-7; a possible D gene is TRBD1 (6 bases). Germline CDR1 and CDR2: GTSNPN and SVGIG (reference sequence). Trimming removed 2 bases from V and 7 bases from J, with 12 bases in between. The CDR3 spans 12 residues. The CDR3: CAWSPGHQEQYF. CDR3 nucleotides: TGTGCCTGGAGTCCGGGACACCAAGAGCAGTACTTC. Based on the CDR3 plus reference TRBV30 and TRBJ2-7, the full variable domain is SQTIHQWPATLVQPVGSPLSLECTVEGTSNPNLYWYRQAAGRGLQLLFYSVGIGQISSEVPQNLSASRPQDRQFILSSKKLLLSDSGFYLCAWSPGHQEQYFGPGTRLTVT.

The V and J genes are TRBV9 and TRBJ1-4; D might be TRBD1 (5 bases). Trimming took off 0 bases at V and 8 bases at J, with 17 bases between the two ends. Germline V gene sequence: CDR1 SGDLS, CDR2 YYNGEE. This CDR3 comprises 16 residues. CDR3 DNA sequence: TGTGCCAGCAGCGTAGATACAGGCCGATTTTACGAAAAACTGTTTTTT. As protein: CASSVDTGRFYEKLFF. Looking up the rest from reference TRBV9 and TRBJ1-4 gives the full variable domain: DSGVTQTPKHLITATGQRVTLRCSPRSGDLSVYWYQQSLDQGLQFLIQYYNGEERAKGNILERFSAQQFPDLHSELNLSSLELGDSALYFCASSVDTGRFYEKLFFGSGTQLSVL.

In its sample, this clonotype was seen many times. The J gene is TRBJ2-3, the V gene TRBV3-1; the D is unclear. This CDR3 is 11 amino acids long. The germline V gene encodes CDR1 LGHDT and CDR2 YNNKEL (reference sequence). Trimming left V 0 bases short and J 7 bases short, with 2 bases between. DNA of the CDR3: TGTGCCAGCAGCCAAGACCATACGCAGTATTTT. This encodes CASSQDHTQYF.

About this clonotype itself: This CDR3 is missing its conserved last phenylalanine or tryptophan, likely due to a read error. The chain employs TRBV6-4 and TRBJ1-5; no definite D call. V lost 4 bases, J lost 4 bases, and 11 bases lay in between. CDR1 is MRHNA, CDR2 SNTAGT, per germline. CDR3 length: 14 amino acids. The chain's CDR3 is CASSAEFRNQPQHL. The DNA of the CDR3 is TGTGCCAGCAGTGCAGAGTTTCGAAATCAGCCCCAGCATCTT.

This clonotype was counted between two and nine times. The chain has TRBV19 and TRBJ2-1, with TRBD1 identical over 7 bases. J was trimmed by 5 bases and V by 10 bases; bases with no gene match: 8. Germline CDR1 is LNHDA and CDR2 is SQIVND (reference sequence). The CDR3 totals 13 residues. Written as DNA, the CDR3 is TGTGCCACATGGGACAGAGAAAACAATGAGCAGTTCTTC. The encoded protein is CATWDRENNEQFF.

The chain employs TRBV3-1 and TRBJ2-2; 9 positions match TRBD1. The CDR3 has 16 residues. J gave up 5 bases and V 3 bases, and 7 bases lay outside the gene matches. CDR1 and CDR2 from the germline V gene are LGHDT and YNNKEL (reference sequence). This CDR3 reads CASSQGGQGRTGELFF. CDR3 in DNA: TGTGCCAGCAGCCAGGGAGGACAGGGGAGGACCGGGGAGCTGTTTTTT.

This clonotype was detected a few times. The chain combines TRBV5-1 with TRBJ2-2; TRBD2 is a possible D gene (7 bases). The ends were cut back, 9 bases at V and 2 bases at J, with 17 bases in the middle. The CDR3 is 15 residues long. Germline CDR1 and CDR2: SGHRS and YFSETQ. Here the CDR3 reads CATQPTGGNTGELFF. The CDR3 nucleotides read TGCGCCACCCAGCCTACGGGGGGCAACACCGGGGAGCTGTTTTTT.

This clonotype was recorded a few times. This chain connects TRBV10-3 to TRBJ2-7; no firm D call. Trimming shortened V by 2 bases and J by 7 bases, and 6 bases separated the two germline ends. The CDR3 is 11 amino acids. Germline V lookup: CDR1 ENHRY, CDR2 SYGVKD. This CDR3 is CAISEVDEQYF. In nucleotides, the CDR3 is TGTGCCATCAGTGAGGTAGATGAGCAGTACTTC.

This clonotype was seen a few times. The gene calls are TRBV30 and TRBJ2-1; tentatively, D is TRBD1 (5 bases). Trimming took off 4 bases at V and 8 bases at J, with 9 bases between the two ends. CDR1 is GTSNPN and CDR2 is SVGIG in the germline V gene (reference sequence). The CDR3 is 11 residues long. The CDR3 coding sequence is TGTGCCTGGACAGGGCGGCATGAGCAGTTCTTC. This codes for CAWTGRHEQFF.

This clonotype was recorded at least ten times. The J gene is TRBJ1-1, the V gene TRBV20-1, with D possibly TRBD1 on 5 matching bases. V gave up 0 bases and J gave up 5 bases, with 16 bases separating them. CDR1 is DFQATT and CDR2 is SNEGSKA in the germline V gene (reference sequence). This CDR3 comprises 15 residues. The CDR3 spells CSARDARQGGTEAFF. CDR3 DNA: TGCAGTGCTAGAGATGCTAGGCAGGGTGGGACTGAAGCTTTCTTT.

In this sample, this clonotype turned up many times. V usage is TRBV12-3 or TRBV12-4 and J usage is TRBJ1-1, with TRBD1 matching 7 bases. The junction had 0 bases not matched to a gene; V was cut back by 5 bases and J by 0 bases. The CDR3 loop spans 13 amino acids. The CDR3 reads CASSGTVNTEAFF. In DNA form, the CDR3 reads TGTGCCAGCAGTGGGACAGTGAACACTGAAGCTTTCTTT.

This clonotype was seen more than once but under ten times. The junction differs from germline at one of its ends, possibly a read error. The V and J genes are TRBV7-8 and TRBJ2-1, with TRBD2 as a possible D gene (6 bases). The CDR3 is 15 residues long. Germline values: CDR1 SGHVS, CDR2 FQNEAQ. The CDR3 DNA sequence: TGTGCCAGCAGCTTAGGGCGGGGATCCTACTATGAGCAGTTCTTC. It codes for CASSLGRGSYYEQFF.

The gene calls are TRBV4-2 and TRBJ2-5, with 8 bases matching TRBD2. Germline V lookup: CDR1 LGHNA, CDR2 YNFKEQ. Losses at the gene ends were 0 bases for V and 5 bases for J; bases not matched to a gene: 8. CDR3 length: 16 residues. The CDR3 DNA sequence: TGTGCCAGCAGCCAAGAGTGGAGCGGGGGTGTGGAGACCCAGTACTTC. Protein sequence: CASSQEWSGGVETQYF.

This clonotype has a handful of counts. J is TRBJ1-5 and V is TRBV19; the D gene is possibly TRBD1 (5 bases). Trimming left V 0 bases short and J 12 bases short, with 12 bases between. The CDR3 is 13 amino acids. The germline gives CDR1 LNHDA, CDR2 SQIVND (reference sequence). CDR3 amino acids: CASSIDKMRGQHF. The CDR3 DNA is TGTGCCAGTAGTATAGATAAAATGAGGGGCCAGCATTTT.

This clonotype has a count of ten or more. The chain joins TRBV11-2 to TRBJ2-7, with D possibly TRBD1 on 5 matching bases. Germline V gene data show CDR1 as SGHAT and CDR2 as FQNNGV. CDR3 length equals 14 residues. V was trimmed by 2 bases and J by 1 base, leaving 9 bases between them. The CDR3, as DNA: TGTGCCAGCAGCTTAAGCAGGGTATCCTACGAGCAGTACTTC. Translating it yields CASSLSRVSYEQYF.

This chain connects TRBV20-1 to TRBJ1-1, with 7 bases lining up with TRBD1. Germline loops: CDR1 DFQATT, CDR2 SNEGSKA (reference sequence). J gave up 1 base and V 2 bases, and 13 bases lay outside the gene matches. This CDR3 spans 17 amino acids. The CDR3 is CSARNRGRGGGNTEAFF. CDR3 in DNA: TGCAGTGCTAGAAACCGGGGCAGGGGGGGGGGGAACACTGAAGCTTTCTTT.

Ten or more counts support this clonotype. This chain joins TRBV11-2 and TRBJ2-1; TRBD2 matches at 7 bases. V gave up 5 bases and J gave up 6 bases; unmatched junction bases: 4. The CDR3 is made up of 13 amino acids. CDR1 is SGHAT, CDR2 FQNNGV, per germline. Here the CDR3 DNA reads TGTGCCAGCAGCCACATAGCGGGCAATGAGCAGTTCTTC. It is translated as CASSHIAGNEQFF.

This clonotype was observed a few times. The chain is built from TRBV15 and TRBJ1-2; 7 bases line up with TRBD1. Germline assignment: CDR1 LNHNV and CDR2 YYDKDF (reference sequence). Losses at the gene ends were 0 bases for V and 7 bases for J; bases not matched to a gene: 5. The CDR3 has 14 residues. CDR3 bases: TGTGCCACCAGCAGAGAGAGACAGGGAGTTGGCTACACCTTC. Translating gives CATSRERQGVGYTF.

The table lists this clonotype with a few counts. CDR3 residues: CASSVGLAGGREQFF. The CDR3 nucleotides are TGTGCCAGCAGCGTGGGACTAGCGGGGGGCCGGGAGCAGTTCTTC. This chain joins TRBV7-9 and TRBJ2-1; TRBD2 matches 15 bases. Germline-derived CDR1 and CDR2 are SEHNR and FQNEAQ (reference sequence). This CDR3 has 15 amino acids. V lost 5 bases, J lost 10 bases, and 6 bases stayed unmatched. Looking up the rest from reference TRBV7-9 and TRBJ2-1 gives the full variable domain: DTGVSQNPRHKITKRGQNVTFRCDPISEHNRLYWYRQTLGQGPEFLTYFQNEAQLEKSRLLSDRFSAERPKGSFSTLEIQRTEQGDSAMYLCASSVGLAGGREQFFGPGTRLTVL.

A few counts support this clonotype. V and J are TRBV7-3 and TRBJ1-1, with D maybe TRBD1 (6 bases). This CDR3 is built from 13 residues. Germline CDR1 SGHTA, CDR2 FQGTGA. Trimming cost V 10 bases and J 6 bases, with 18 bases left between them. As DNA, the CDR3 is TGTGCCACCGCCCTAAACAGGGATGCTGAAGCTTTCTTT. This encodes CATALNRDAEAFF.

This clonotype has a count of ten or more. The chain recombines TRBV5-1 with TRBJ1-1; D remains unclear. V lost 1 base to trimming and J lost 1 base, with 8 bases between them. Germline V gene data show CDR1 as SGHRS and CDR2 as YFSETQ. The CDR3 runs to 14 residues. Here the CDR3 reads CASSLQIQNTEAFF. The CDR3 DNA sequence: TGCGCCAGCAGCTTGCAGATCCAGAACACTGAAGCTTTCTTT. Based on the CDR3 plus reference TRBV5-1 and TRBJ1-1, the full variable domain is KAGVTQTPRYLIKTRGQQVTLSCSPISGHRSVSWYQQTPGQGLQFLFEYFSETQRNKGNFPGRFSGRQFSNSRSEMNVSTLELGDSALYLCASSLQIQNTEAFFGQGTRLTVV.

As to this clonotype: A clone one base away is much larger, so this may be a read error. The V gene is TRBV2, the J gene TRBJ2-7; D gene uncertain. The germline V and J ends were trimmed by 2 bases and 4 bases, with 3 bases remaining between them. There are 11 residues in the CDR3. Germline lookup yields CDR1 SNHLY and CDR2 FYNNEI. The CDR3 DNA reads TGTGCCAGCAGTGAAAAGTACGAGCAGTACTTC. Translated, it gives CASSEKYEQYF.

The table lists this clonotype with a few counts. This rearrangement joins TRBV5-8 to TRBJ1-2; D unclear. The CDR3 is 11 residues long. Trimming removed 7 bases at V and 2 bases at J, with 6 bases between. Per the germline V gene, CDR1 is SGHTS and CDR2 is YDEGEE. CDR3 region: CASEVNYGYTF. For the CDR3, the DNA is TGTGCCAGCGAGGTAAACTATGGCTACACCTTC.

The table lists this clonotype with many counts. The V gene is TRBV12-3 or TRBV12-4, the J gene TRBJ1-1; D call uncertain. Trimming removed 3 bases at V and 1 base at J, with 9 bases between. The CDR3 spans 14 residues. CDR3 loop: CASSLERPNTEAFF. DNA for the CDR3: TGTGCCAGCAGTTTGGAACGCCCGAACACTGAAGCTTTCTTT.

The V gene is TRBV6-1, the J gene TRBJ2-6; D is unclear. In germline, CDR1 is MNHNS, CDR2 SASEGT. This CDR3 has 13 residues. The germline V and J ends were trimmed by 8 bases and 1 base, with 6 bases remaining between them. CDR3 loop: CASVQSGANVLTF. The CDR3, as DNA: TGTGCCAGCGTCCAATCTGGGGCCAACGTCCTGACTTTC.

This clonotype was seen more than once but under ten times. The V and J genes are TRBV7-9 and TRBJ1-1; D remains ambiguous. Per germline, CDR1 SEHNR and CDR2 FQNEAQ (reference sequence). The CDR3 runs 15 residues. Trimming pared 1 base from V and 0 bases from J, leaving 9 bases between. The CDR3 reads CASSLGRMLNTEAFF. The CDR3 nucleotides are TGTGCCAGCAGCTTAGGTCGGATGTTGAACACTGAAGCTTTCTTT.

Many counts were recorded for this clonotype. The CDR3 region is CASSLNGAYNEQFF. For the CDR3, the DNA is TGTGCCAGCAGCTTAAACGGGGCTTACAATGAGCAGTTCTTC. The rearrangement links TRBV7-9 to TRBJ2-1; D is tentatively TRBD1 or TRBD2 (5 bases each). Trimming pared 2 bases from V and 4 bases from J, leaving 9 bases between. Per the germline V gene, CDR1 is SEHNR and CDR2 is FQNEAQ (reference sequence). The CDR3 has 14 amino acids.

This clonotype was seen ten or more times. The gene calls are TRBV9 and TRBJ2-1; 9 nucleotides align to TRBD2. This CDR3 is 15 amino acids long. CDR1 is SGDLS and CDR2 is YYNGEE in the germline V gene. Trimming cost V 2 bases and J 7 bases; bases outside gene matches: 7. This chain's CDR3 is CASSVGSGGWNEQFF. CDR3 DNA: TGTGCCAGCAGCGTGGGAAGCGGGGGGTGGAATGAGCAGTTCTTC.

This clonotype was seen at least ten times. The gene calls are TRBV3-1 and TRBJ2-5; 8 nucleotides match TRBD2. V dropped 3 bases and J dropped 3; count of bases not matched to a gene: 0. This CDR3 is 13 amino acids long. CDR1 is LGHDT and CDR2 is YNNKEL in the germline V gene (reference sequence). The CDR3 nucleotides are TGTGCCAGCAGCCAGGGACTAGAAGAGACCCAGTACTTC. Encoded protein: CASSQGLEETQYF.